One and the same sample provided the 30 T cell receptor beta chains below, sequenced in a study of shared clonotypes between healthy human individuals. Measured with immunoSEQ multiplex PCR; TCRdb has only the in-frame clones, and not every one. This sample has about 680,000 clones, with roughly 72% found just once. Input material: memory CD4+ T cells sorted from blood. The subset: CD45RA-negative fraction. Receptor source: a woman younger than 45 in good health.

This clone was detected once. The V gene is TRBV2, the J gene TRBJ1-5; possible D gene TRBD1, 6 bases. The CDR3 extends over 13 amino acids. The V gene's germline CDR1 is SNHLY and CDR2 FYNNEI. Trimming pared 7 bases from V and 4 bases from J, leaving 11 bases between. CDR3 protein: CASTKGVNQPQHF. Written as DNA, the CDR3 is TGTGCCAGCACCAAGGGGGTAAATCAGCCCCAGCATTTT.

The V call is TRBV9, the J call TRBJ1-1, with D hard to call. Trimming shortened V by 0 bases and J by 2 bases, and 11 bases separated the two germline ends. The germline gives CDR1 SGDLS, CDR2 YYNGEE. The CDR3 is 15 amino acids. The CDR3 reads CASSVAPTVNTEAFF. DNA of the CDR3: TGTGCCAGCAGCGTAGCTCCCACTGTTAACACTGAAGCTTTCTTT.

This CDR3 reads CASSLGQFNSGNTIYF. The CDR3 nucleotides read TGTGCCAGCAGCTTAGGACAGTTTAACTCTGGAAACACCATATATTTT. This chain joins TRBV7-2 and TRBJ1-3; possibly TRBD1 for D (5 bases). This CDR3 contains 16 residues. Germline CDR1 is SGHTA and CDR2 is FQGNSA. V lost 1 base and J 0 bases, leaving 10 bases between the germline ends.

V is TRBV28 and J is TRBJ2-3, with 7 bases aligning to TRBD2. The trim removed 2 bases at V and 4 bases at J, leaving 0 bases unmatched. There are 13 residues in the CDR3. Germline loops: CDR1 MDHEN, CDR2 SYDVKM. This chain's CDR3 is CASSLRGADTQYF. The CDR3 DNA reads as TGTGCCAGCAGTTTACGGGGGGCAGATACGCAGTATTTT.

There are many counts of this clone. V is TRBV28 and J is TRBJ1-2; 9 bases line up with TRBD1. The trim removed 6 bases at V and 4 bases at J, leaving 3 bases unmatched. From germline, CDR1 is MDHEN and CDR2 SYDVKM. The CDR3 length is 13 residues. CDR3 DNA: TGTGCCAGCAGCCGGACAGGGGTCTATGGCTACACCTTC. Amino acids: CASSRTGVYGYTF.

The chain has TRBV18 and TRBJ1-1; 9 bases line up with TRBD1. Germline CDR1 KGHSH, CDR2 LQKENI. The CDR3 spans 12 residues. V was pared by 8 bases and J by 10 bases, with 8 bases of the junction left unmatched. The CDR3, as DNA: TGTGCCAGCGCGGGACAGGGTGTTGCAGCTTTCTTT. This encodes CASAGQGVAAFF.

In this sample, this clone turned up a few times. The chain uses TRBV19 and TRBJ1-3; TRBD1 aligns across 7 bases. V trimming: 5 bases; J trimming: 0 bases; junction bases outside the gene matches: 7. Germline CDR1 LNHDA, CDR2 SQIVND (reference sequence). The CDR3 runs to 16 residues. The CDR3 spells CASSPRTGYSGNTIYF. DNA for the CDR3: TGTGCCAGTAGTCCACGGACAGGCTACTCTGGAAACACCATATATTTT.

The chain is built from TRBV30 and TRBJ2-1; a weak D match, TRBD1 (5 bases). Germline V gene lookup returns CDR1 GTSNPN and CDR2 SVGIG (reference sequence). The CDR3 spans 13 residues. V lost 3 bases and J 3 bases, leaving 9 bases between the germline ends. CDR3 DNA sequence: TGTGCCTGGAGGAGAACAGGCTACAATGAGCAGTTCTTC. Its translation is CAWRRTGYNEQFF.

The rearrangement joins TRBV14 to TRBJ1-1, with D possibly being TRBD1 (5 bases). The V end lost 0 bases, the J end lost 10 bases, and 15 bases lay between the germline ends. Germline V gene data show CDR1 as SGHDN and CDR2 as FVKESK. This CDR3 region has 14 residues. The CDR3: CASSQDGLRRGAFF. Written as DNA, the CDR3 is TGTGCCAGCAGCCAAGATGGTCTTAGGAGGGGAGCTTTCTTT.

CDR3 region: CASSFEAEDYGYTF. In nucleotides, the CDR3 is TGTGCCAGCAGTTTTGAGGCCGAGGACTATGGCTACACCTTC. The chain employs TRBV2 and TRBJ1-2; D gene ambiguous. V lost 5 bases, J lost 3 bases, and 13 bases lay in between. CDR1 is SNHLY, CDR2 FYNNEI, per germline. This CDR3 is 14 amino acids long.

This clone was counted a few times. The gene calls are TRBV30 and TRBJ2-5; weak D call: TRBD1 (5 bases). V dropped 2 bases and J dropped 3 bases, with 7 bases sitting between them. Germline V gene data show CDR1 as GTSNPN and CDR2 as SVGIG (reference sequence). The CDR3 spans 12 residues. The CDR3 DNA is TGTGCCTGGAGTCCAGGGAAAGAGACCCAGTACTTC. Translation: CAWSPGKETQYF.

The V call is TRBV5-1, the J call TRBJ1-2, with D tentatively TRBD1 (6 bases). The CDR3 runs to 15 residues. From germline, CDR1 is SGHRS and CDR2 YFSETQ. The V gene lost 0 bases and the J gene lost 4 bases, with 13 bases spanning the gap. The CDR3 spells CASSLEAGEGYGYTF. CDR3 sequence (DNA): TGCGCCAGCAGCTTGGAGGCAGGGGAGGGCTATGGCTACACCTTC.

Worth noting for this clone: Being one base from a much bigger clone, this may be a read error. The J gene is TRBJ2-6, the V gene TRBV7-2, with D unresolved. CDR1 and CDR2 from the germline V gene are SGHTA and FQGNSA. This CDR3 comprises 17 residues. CDR3 protein: CASSWTGTAQSAHVPTF. The CDR3 nucleotides read TGTGCCAGCAGTTGGACCGGAACAGCTCAGAGCGCACACGTCCCGACTTTC.

This clone showed up just once. This chain joins TRBV28 and TRBJ2-7; TRBD2 aligns across 13 bases. Germline CDR1 and CDR2: MDHEN and SYDVKM. CDR3 size: 19 residues. Trimming at V came to 6 bases and at J to 4 bases, leaving 18 bases not matched to a gene. CDR3 sequence reads: CASSSEGGLAGSFGYEQYF. The CDR3 bases are TGTGCCAGCAGCTCTGAGGGGGGACTAGCGGGAAGTTTCGGATACGAGCAGTACTTC.

The chain employs TRBV28 and TRBJ2-5; no definite D call. In germline, CDR1 is MDHEN, CDR2 SYDVKM. This CDR3 has 12 residues. V lost 6 bases to trimming and J lost 5 bases, with 10 bases between them. The CDR3 region has the DNA TGTGCCAGCAGCCTTAGCAGCGAGACCCAGTACTTC. Amino acid sequence: CASSLSSETQYF.

This clone was recorded only once. V usage is TRBV28 and J usage is TRBJ1-1; D is ambiguous. V lost 4 bases and J lost 3, with 9 bases in between. This CDR3 has 13 residues. Germline loops: CDR1 MDHEN, CDR2 SYDVKM. CDR3 in DNA: TGTGCCAGCAGTTCCGTCCTGTACACTGAAGCTTTCTTT. It codes for CASSSVLYTEAFF.

This chain links TRBV14 with TRBJ1-1, with 10 bases that match TRBD1. Germline V gene sequence: CDR1 SGHDN, CDR2 FVKESK. J gave up 5 bases and V 3 bases, and 15 bases lay outside the gene matches. The CDR3 has 18 residues. The CDR3 reads CASSQWGTGDYLGTEAFF. The CDR3 DNA follows: TGTGCCAGCAGCCAGTGGGGGACAGGGGATTATTTGGGAACTGAAGCTTTCTTT.

This CDR3 is CASSESRLNYEQYF. CDR3 nucleotide sequence: TGCGCCAGCAGTGAGTCTCGCCTAAACTACGAGCAGTACTTC. V and J are TRBV10-1 and TRBJ2-7; no clear D. V lost 0 bases, J lost 3 bases, and 9 bases lay in between. The germline V gene has CDR1 WNHNN and CDR2 SYGVQD (reference sequence). The CDR3 contains 14 residues.

This clone was seen a single time. The V and J genes are TRBV21-1 and TRBJ1-2. TRBV21-1 is listed as a pseudogene. The CDR3 spans 14 residues. The CDR3, as DNA: TGTGCCAGCAGCTACGAACGGGTCGACTATGGCTACACCTTC. Its protein is CASSYERVDYGYTF.

Notes on this clone: This same CDR3 is encoded by further DNA sequences in the sample. This rearrangement joins TRBV29-1 to TRBJ1-5, with TRBD1 identical over 11 bases. The length of the CDR3 is 14 residues. Trimming at V came to 6 bases and at J to 1 base, leaving 2 bases not matched to a gene. Germline V gene sequence: CDR1 SQVTM, CDR2 ANQGSEA. The CDR3 protein is CSVGTGGSNQPQHF. CDR3 DNA: TGCAGCGTCGGGACAGGGGGGAGCAATCAGCCCCAGCATTTT.

In its sample, this clone was seen a few times. This chain connects TRBV7-2 to TRBJ2-7; 13 bases are shared with TRBD2. V was clipped by 5 bases and J by 9 bases; unmatched bases: 7. Germline V gene sequence: CDR1 SGHTA, CDR2 FQGNSA. This CDR3 is built from 14 residues. This CDR3 is CASSPGLAGAWQYF. CDR3 DNA sequence: TGTGCCAGCAGCCCCGGACTAGCGGGAGCATGGCAGTACTTC.

The rearrangement links TRBV5-1 to TRBJ2-7; weak D call: TRBD1 (6 bases). Germline-derived CDR1 and CDR2 are SGHRS and YFSETQ. CDR3 size: 16 residues. Trimming took off 4 bases at V and 2 bases at J, with 19 bases between the two ends. The CDR3 reads CASSPHAGTQTYEQYF. The DNA for the CDR3 is TGCGCCAGCAGCCCGCACGCCGGGACACAGACCTACGAGCAGTACTTC.

This clone was detected a few times. This chain links TRBV30 with TRBJ1-4; weak D call: TRBD1 (6 bases). The germline V gene encodes CDR1 GTSNPN and CDR2 SVGIG (reference sequence). Between the trimmed V and J ends, which lost 0 bases and 6 bases, there was a span of 11 bases. CDR3 length equals 14 residues. CDR3: CAWSVGGADEKLFF. CDR3 nucleotide sequence: TGTGCCTGGAGTGTAGGGGGGGCCGATGAAAAACTGTTTTTT.

This chain joins TRBV30 and TRBJ2-7; TRBD1 might be the D (5 bases). Trimming stripped 0 bases from V and 3 bases from J, with 12 bases between. The CDR3 runs 14 residues. CDR1 is GTSNPN and CDR2 is SVGIG in the germline V gene (reference sequence). In DNA form, the CDR3 reads TGTGCCTGGAGTGTACAACGCAGGGACTACGAGCAGTACTTC. It translates to CAWSVQRRDYEQYF.

The CDR3 here is CASSQEWGIGEQYF. The CDR3 region has the DNA TGCGCCAGCAGCCAGGAGTGGGGAATAGGCGAGCAGTACTTC. The chain has TRBV5-1 and TRBJ2-7, with D unclear. This CDR3 has 14 amino acids. Trimming pared 4 bases from V and 6 bases from J, leaving 17 bases between. CDR1 is SGHRS and CDR2 is YFSETQ in the germline V gene.

This clone was detected only once. This rearrangement joins TRBV2 to TRBJ2-2; D gene unclear. V was pared by 4 bases and J by 3 bases, with 12 bases between. Germline CDR1 and CDR2: SNHLY and FYNNEI. The CDR3 sequence is 15 residues long. CDR3 loop: CASSGRARDTGELFF. The CDR3 nucleotides are TGTGCCAGCAGTGGACGTGCCCGGGACACCGGGGAGCTGTTTTTT.

On this clone itself: Other DNA sequences from this sample encode an identical CDR3 as well. V gene TRBV7-9 combines with J gene TRBJ2-5; TRBD1 agrees at 8 bases. Germline trimming cut 5 bases from V and 5 bases from J; bases unmatched to any gene: 4. The CDR3 length is 13 residues. Germline CDR1 and CDR2: SEHNR and FQNEAQ (reference sequence). CDR3 loop: CASSPRGPETQYF. In DNA form, the CDR3 reads TGTGCCAGCAGCCCCAGGGGGCCGGAGACCCAGTACTTC. Based on the CDR3 plus reference TRBV7-9 and TRBJ2-5, the full variable domain is DTGVSQNPRHKITKRGQNVTFRCDPISEHNRLYWYRQTLGQGPEFLTYFQNEAQLEKSRLLSDRFSAERPKGSFSTLEIQRTEQGDSAMYLCASSPRGPETQYFGPGTRLLVL.

This clone was detected a few times. V gene TRBV5-6 combines with J gene TRBJ2-5; no clear D gene. CDR1 and CDR2 from the germline V gene are SGHDT and YYEEEE. Deletions cut 3 bases from V and 4 bases from J, with 10 bases between. This CDR3 contains 13 residues. Here the CDR3 DNA reads TGTGCCAGCAGCTCGACGGTCGGAGAGACCCAGTACTTC. It codes for CASSSTVGETQYF. Full variable domain (remainder filled in from reference TRBV5-6 and TRBJ2-5): DAGVTQSPTHLIKTRGQQVTLRCSPKSGHDTVSWYQQALGQGPQFIFQYYEEEERQRGNFPDRFSGHQFPNYSSELNVNALLLGDSALYLCASSSTVGETQYFGPGTRLLVL.

V and J are TRBV4-1 and TRBJ2-2; tentative D call: TRBD2 (6 bases). V lost 0 bases and J lost 4, with 9 bases in between. The length of the CDR3 is 15 residues. Germline V gives CDR1 MGHRA, CDR2 YSYEKL. The CDR3 loop reads CASSQDGGFTGELFF. The CDR3 DNA follows: TGCGCCAGCAGCCAAGATGGGGGGTTCACCGGGGAGCTGTTTTTT.

This chain links TRBV2 with TRBJ2-5; 7 nucleotides line up with TRBD2. The CDR3 covers 15 residues. Per germline, CDR1 SNHLY and CDR2 FYNNEI. J gave up 4 bases and V 3 bases, and 8 bases lay outside the gene matches. The CDR3 coding sequence is TGTGCCAGCAGTGACCACTCCGGGAGGACAGAGACCCAGTACTTC. Its translation is CASSDHSGRTETQYF.